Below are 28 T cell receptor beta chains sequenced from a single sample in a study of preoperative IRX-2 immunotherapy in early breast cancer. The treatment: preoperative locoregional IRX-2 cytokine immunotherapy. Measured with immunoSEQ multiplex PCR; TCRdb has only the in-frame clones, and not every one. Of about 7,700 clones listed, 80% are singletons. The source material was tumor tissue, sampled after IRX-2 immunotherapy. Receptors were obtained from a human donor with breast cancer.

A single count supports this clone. The CDR3 region has the DNA TGCACCAGCAGCCCAAGTGGAAACACCATATATTTT. This codes for CTSSPSGNTIYF. The chain has TRBV1 and TRBJ1-3. TRBV1 is a pseudogene locus. The CDR3 loop spans 12 amino acids.

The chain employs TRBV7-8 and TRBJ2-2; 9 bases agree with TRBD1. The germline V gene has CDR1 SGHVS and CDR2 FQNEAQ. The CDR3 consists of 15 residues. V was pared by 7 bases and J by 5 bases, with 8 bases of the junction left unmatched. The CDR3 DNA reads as TGTGCCAGCAACGCCGGGACAGGGAGGACCGGGGAGCTGTTTTTT. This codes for CASNAGTGRTGELFF.

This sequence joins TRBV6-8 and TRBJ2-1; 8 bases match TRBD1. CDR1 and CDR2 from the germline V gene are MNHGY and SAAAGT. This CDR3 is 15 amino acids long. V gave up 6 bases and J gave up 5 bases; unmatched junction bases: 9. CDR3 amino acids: CASSAAGGLNNEQFF. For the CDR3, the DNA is TGTGCCAGCAGCGCTGCAGGGGGCCTAAACAATGAGCAGTTCTTC.

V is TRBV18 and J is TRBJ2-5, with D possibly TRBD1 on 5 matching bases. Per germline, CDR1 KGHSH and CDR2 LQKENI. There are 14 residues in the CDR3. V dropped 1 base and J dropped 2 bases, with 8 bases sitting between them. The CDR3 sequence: CASSPRQGQETQYF. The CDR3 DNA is TGTGCCAGCTCACCACGCCAGGGACAAGAGACCCAGTACTTC.

The CDR3 sequence: CATRATAATNEKLFF. DNA for the CDR3: TGTGCCACCAGGGCGACAGCTGCAACTAATGAAAAACTGTTTTTT. V usage is TRBV15 and J usage is TRBJ1-4, with a possible D match to TRBD1 (5 bases). V lost 6 bases and J 0 bases, leaving 11 bases between the germline ends. Germline V gives CDR1 LNHNV, CDR2 YYDKDF (reference sequence). CDR3 length: 15 residues.

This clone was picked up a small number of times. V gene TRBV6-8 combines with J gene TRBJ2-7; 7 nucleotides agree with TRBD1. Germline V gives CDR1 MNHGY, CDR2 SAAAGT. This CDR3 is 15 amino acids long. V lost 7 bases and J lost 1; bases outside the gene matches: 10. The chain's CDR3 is CASTHTRDSSYEQYF. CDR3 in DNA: TGTGCCAGCACTCACACCAGGGACAGTTCCTACGAGCAGTACTTC.

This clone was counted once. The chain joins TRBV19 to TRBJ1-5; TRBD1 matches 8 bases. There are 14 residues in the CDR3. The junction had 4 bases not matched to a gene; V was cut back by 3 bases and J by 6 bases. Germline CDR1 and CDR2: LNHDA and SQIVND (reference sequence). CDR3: CASSIWTGPQPQHF. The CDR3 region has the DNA TGTGCCAGTAGTATCTGGACAGGGCCTCAGCCCCAGCATTTT.

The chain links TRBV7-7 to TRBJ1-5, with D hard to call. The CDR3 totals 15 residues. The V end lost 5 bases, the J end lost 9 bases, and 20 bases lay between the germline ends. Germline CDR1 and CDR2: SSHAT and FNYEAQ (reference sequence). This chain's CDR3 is CASSQSADNTRPQHF. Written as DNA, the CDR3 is TGTGCCAGCAGCCAATCTGCAGATAATACCAGGCCCCAGCATTTT.

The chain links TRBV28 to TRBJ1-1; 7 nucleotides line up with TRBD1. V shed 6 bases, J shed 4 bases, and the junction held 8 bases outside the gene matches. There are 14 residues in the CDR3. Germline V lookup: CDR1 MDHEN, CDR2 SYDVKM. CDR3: CASREDRKATEAFF. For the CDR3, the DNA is TGTGCCAGCAGGGAGGACAGGAAGGCCACTGAAGCTTTCTTT.

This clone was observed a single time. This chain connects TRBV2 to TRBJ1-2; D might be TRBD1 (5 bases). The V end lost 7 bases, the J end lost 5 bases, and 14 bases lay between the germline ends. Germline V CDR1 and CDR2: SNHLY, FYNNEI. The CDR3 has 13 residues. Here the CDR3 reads CASKGTATYGYTF. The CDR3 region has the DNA TGTGCCAGCAAAGGGACTGCCACTTATGGCTACACCTTC.

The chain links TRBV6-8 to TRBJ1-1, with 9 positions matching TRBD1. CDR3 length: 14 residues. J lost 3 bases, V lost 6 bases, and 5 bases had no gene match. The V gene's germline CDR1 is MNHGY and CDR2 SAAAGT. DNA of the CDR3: TGTGCCAGCAGGGGACAGGGAGGTCACACTGAAGCTTTCTTT. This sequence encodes CASRGQGGHTEAFF.

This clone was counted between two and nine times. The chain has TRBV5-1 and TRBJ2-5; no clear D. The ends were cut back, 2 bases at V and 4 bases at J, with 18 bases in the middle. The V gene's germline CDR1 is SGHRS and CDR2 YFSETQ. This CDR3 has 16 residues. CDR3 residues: CASSLYGTAERETQYF. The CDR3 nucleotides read TGCGCCAGCAGCTTATATGGCACAGCTGAGCGAGAGACCCAGTACTTC. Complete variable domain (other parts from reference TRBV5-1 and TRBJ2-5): KAGVTQTPRYLIKTRGQQVTLSCSPISGHRSVSWYQQTPGQGLQFLFEYFSETQRNKGNFPGRFSGRQFSNSRSEMNVSTLELGDSALYLCASSLYGTAERETQYFGPGTRLLVL.

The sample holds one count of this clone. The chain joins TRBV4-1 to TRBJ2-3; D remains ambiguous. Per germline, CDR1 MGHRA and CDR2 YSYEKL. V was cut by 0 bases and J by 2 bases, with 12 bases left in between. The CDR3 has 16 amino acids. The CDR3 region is CASSQDHGRITDTQYF. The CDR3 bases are TGCGCCAGCAGCCAAGATCATGGGCGGATCACAGATACGCAGTATTTT.

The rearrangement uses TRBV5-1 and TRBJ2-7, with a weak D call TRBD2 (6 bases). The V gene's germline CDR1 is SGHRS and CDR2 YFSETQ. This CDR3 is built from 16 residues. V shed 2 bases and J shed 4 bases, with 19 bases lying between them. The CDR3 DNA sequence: TGCGCCAGCAGCTTTGGTTCTTGGGATAGCGGATACGAGCAGTACTTC. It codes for CASSFGSWDSGYEQYF.

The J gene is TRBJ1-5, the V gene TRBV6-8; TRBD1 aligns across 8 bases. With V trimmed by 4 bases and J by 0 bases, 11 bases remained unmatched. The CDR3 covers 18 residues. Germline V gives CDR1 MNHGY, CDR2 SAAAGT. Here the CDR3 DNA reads TGTGCCAGCAGTTTCGATCCGGGACAGGACTTTAGCAATCAGCCCCAGCATTTT. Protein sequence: CASSFDPGQDFSNQPQHF.

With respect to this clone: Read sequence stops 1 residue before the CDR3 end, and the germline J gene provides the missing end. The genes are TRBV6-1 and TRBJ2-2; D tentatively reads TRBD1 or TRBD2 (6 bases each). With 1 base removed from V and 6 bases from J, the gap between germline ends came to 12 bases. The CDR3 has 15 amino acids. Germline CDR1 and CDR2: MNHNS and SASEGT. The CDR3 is CASSEDGGAPGELFF. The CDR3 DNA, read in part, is TGTGCCAGCAGTGAAGACGGGGGCGCCCCCGGGGAGCTGTTT.

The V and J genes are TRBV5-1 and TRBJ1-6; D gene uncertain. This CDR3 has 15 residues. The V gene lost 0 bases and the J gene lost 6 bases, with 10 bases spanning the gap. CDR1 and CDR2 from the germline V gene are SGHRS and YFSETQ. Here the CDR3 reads CASSLGPRANSPLHF. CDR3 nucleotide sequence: TGCGCCAGCAGCTTGGGGCCCCGGGCTAATTCACCCCTCCACTTT.

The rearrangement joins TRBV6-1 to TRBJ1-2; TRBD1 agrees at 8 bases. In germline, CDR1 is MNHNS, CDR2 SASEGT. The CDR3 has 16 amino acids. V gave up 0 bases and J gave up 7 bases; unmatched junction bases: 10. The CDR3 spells CASSEAQPGQAAGYTF. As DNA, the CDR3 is TGTGCCAGCAGTGAAGCGCAACCGGGACAGGCAGCTGGCTACACCTTC.

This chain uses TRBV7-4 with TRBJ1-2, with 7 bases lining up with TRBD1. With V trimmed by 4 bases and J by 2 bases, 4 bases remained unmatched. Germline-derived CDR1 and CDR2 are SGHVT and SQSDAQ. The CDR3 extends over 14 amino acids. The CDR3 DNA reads TGTGCCAGCAGCTCAGGGGACAGAAACTATGGCTACACCTTC. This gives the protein CASSSGDRNYGYTF.

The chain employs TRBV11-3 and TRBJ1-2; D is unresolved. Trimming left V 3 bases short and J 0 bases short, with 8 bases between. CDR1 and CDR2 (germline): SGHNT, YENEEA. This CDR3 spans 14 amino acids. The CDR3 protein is CASSLGGTNYGYTF. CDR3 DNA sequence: TGTGCCAGCAGCTTGGGCGGAACTAACTATGGCTACACCTTC. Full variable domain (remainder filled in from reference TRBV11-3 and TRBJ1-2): EAGVVQSPRYKIIEKKQPVAFWCNPISGHNTLYWYLQNLGQGPELLIRYENEEAVDDSQLPKDRFSAERLKGVDSTLKIQPAELGDSAVYLCASSLGGTNYGYTFGSGTRLTVV.

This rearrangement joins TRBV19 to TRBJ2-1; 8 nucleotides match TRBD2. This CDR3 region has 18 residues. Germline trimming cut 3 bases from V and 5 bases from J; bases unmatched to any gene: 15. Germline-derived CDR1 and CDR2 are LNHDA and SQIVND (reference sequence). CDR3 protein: CASSIEWWRGETHNEQFF. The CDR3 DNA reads TGTGCCAGTAGTATCGAATGGTGGCGGGGGGAAACCCACAATGAGCAGTTCTTC.

Here the CDR3 DNA reads TGTGCCACAAGTGGATCGGGGAGCAATCAGCCCCAGCATTTT. It encodes CATSGSGSNQPQHF. V and J are TRBV6-8 and TRBJ1-5, with D uncertain. V lost 10 bases, J lost 1 base, and 14 bases lay in between. The CDR3 totals 14 residues. Germline assignment: CDR1 MNHGY and CDR2 SAAAGT.

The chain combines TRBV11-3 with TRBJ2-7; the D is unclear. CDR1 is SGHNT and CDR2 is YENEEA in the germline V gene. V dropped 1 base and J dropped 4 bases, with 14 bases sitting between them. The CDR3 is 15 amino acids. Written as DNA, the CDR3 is TGTGCCAGCAGCTTAGGCGGTAGCAGGCGATACGAGCAGTACTTC. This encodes CASSLGGSRRYEQYF.

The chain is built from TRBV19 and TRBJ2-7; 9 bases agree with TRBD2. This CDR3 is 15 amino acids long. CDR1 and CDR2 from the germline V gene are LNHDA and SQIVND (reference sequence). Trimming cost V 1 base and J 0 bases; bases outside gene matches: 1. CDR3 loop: CASSIASGASYEQYF. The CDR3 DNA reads TGTGCCAGTAGTATAGCTAGCGGGGCCTCCTACGAGCAGTACTTC.

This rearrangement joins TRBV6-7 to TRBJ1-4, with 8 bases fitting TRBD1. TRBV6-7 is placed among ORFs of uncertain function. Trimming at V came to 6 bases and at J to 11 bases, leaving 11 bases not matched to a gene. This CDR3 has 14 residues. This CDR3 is CASRTGARTIKLFF. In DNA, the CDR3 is TGTGCCAGCAGGACAGGGGCGCGAACCATCAAACTGTTTTTT.

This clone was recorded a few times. The CDR3 region has the DNA TGTGCCAGCAGCTTGGCTTGGGCAGGGAACACTGAAGCTTTCTTT. Translating gives CASSLAWAGNTEAFF. The chain couples TRBV11-3 to TRBJ1-1; D call uncertain. The CDR3 runs to 15 residues. The germline V and J ends were trimmed by 3 bases and 1 base, with 12 bases remaining between them. Looked up from germline, CDR1 is SGHNT and CDR2 is YENEEA.

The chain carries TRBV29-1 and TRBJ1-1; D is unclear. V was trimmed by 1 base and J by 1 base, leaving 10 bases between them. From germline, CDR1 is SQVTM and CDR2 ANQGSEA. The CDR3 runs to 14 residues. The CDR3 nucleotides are TGCAGCGTTGAAGTCCCCAGGAAGAACACTGAAGCTTTCTTT. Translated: CSVEVPRKNTEAFF.

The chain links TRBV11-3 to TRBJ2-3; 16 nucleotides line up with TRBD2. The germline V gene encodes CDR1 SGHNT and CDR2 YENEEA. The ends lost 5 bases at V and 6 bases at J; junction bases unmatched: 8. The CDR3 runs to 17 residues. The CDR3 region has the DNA TGTGCCAGCAGCCAAGGGACTAGCGGGGGGGCGCGGGATACGCAGTATTTT. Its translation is CASSQGTSGGARDTQYF.